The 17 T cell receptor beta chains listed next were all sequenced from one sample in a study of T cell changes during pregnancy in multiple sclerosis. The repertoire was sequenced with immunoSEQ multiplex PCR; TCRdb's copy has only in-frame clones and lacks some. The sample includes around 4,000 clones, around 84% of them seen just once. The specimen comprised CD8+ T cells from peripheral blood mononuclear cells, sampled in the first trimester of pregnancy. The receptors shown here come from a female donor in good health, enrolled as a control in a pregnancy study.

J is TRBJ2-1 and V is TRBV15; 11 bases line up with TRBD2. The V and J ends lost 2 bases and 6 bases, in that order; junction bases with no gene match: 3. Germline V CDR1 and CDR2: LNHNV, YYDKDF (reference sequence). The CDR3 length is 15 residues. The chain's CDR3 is CATSRTSGSSNEQFF. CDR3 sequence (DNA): TGTGCCACCAGCAGAACTAGCGGGAGTTCCAATGAGCAGTTCTTC.

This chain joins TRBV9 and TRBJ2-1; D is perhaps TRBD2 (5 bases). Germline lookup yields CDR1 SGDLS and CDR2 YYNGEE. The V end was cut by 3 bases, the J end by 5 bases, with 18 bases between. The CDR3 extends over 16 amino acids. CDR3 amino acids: CASSADSKILHNEQFF. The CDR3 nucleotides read TGTGCCAGCAGCGCGGACTCGAAGATTCTTCACAATGAGCAGTTCTTC. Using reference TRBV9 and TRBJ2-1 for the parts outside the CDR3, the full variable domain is DSGVTQTPKHLITATGQRVTLRCSPRSGDLSVYWYQQSLDQGLQFLIQYYNGEERAKGNILERFSAQQFPDLHSELNLSSLELGDSALYFCASSADSKILHNEQFFGPGTRLTVL.

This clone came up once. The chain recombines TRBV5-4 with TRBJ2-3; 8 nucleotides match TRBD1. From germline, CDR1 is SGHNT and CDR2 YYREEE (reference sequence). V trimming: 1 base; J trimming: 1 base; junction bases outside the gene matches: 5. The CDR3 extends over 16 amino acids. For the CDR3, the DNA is TGTGCCAGCAGCTTGCCAGGGACAGGCGGCACAGATACGCAGTATTTT. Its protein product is CASSLPGTGGTDTQYF.

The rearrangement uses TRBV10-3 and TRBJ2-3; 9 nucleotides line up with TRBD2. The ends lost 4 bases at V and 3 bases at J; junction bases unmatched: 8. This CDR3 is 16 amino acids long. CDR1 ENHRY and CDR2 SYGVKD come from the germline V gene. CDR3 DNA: TGTGCCATCAGTGGGGGCGCGGGGGGGCCGACAGATACGCAGTATTTT. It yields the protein CAISGGAGGPTDTQYF.

The CDR3 nucleotides are TGCGCCAGCAGCCAGGGACTAGCGGTCTACGAGCAGTACTTC. Protein: CASSQGLAVYEQYF. This chain connects TRBV5-1 to TRBJ2-7; 11 positions agree with TRBD2. CDR3 length: 14 residues. V dropped 4 bases and J dropped 3; count of bases not matched to a gene: 3. Germline CDR1 and CDR2: SGHRS and YFSETQ.

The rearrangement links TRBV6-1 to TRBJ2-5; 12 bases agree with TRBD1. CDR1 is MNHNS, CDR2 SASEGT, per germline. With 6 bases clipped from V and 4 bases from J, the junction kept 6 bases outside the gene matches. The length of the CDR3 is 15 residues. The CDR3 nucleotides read TGTGCCAGCAGCGGTGGGACAGGGGGCTCAGAGACCCAGTACTTC. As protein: CASSGGTGGSETQYF.

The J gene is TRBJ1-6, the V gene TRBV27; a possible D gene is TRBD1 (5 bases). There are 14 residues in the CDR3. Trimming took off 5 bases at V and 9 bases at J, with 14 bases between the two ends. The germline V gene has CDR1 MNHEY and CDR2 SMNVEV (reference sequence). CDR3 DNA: TGTGCCAGCAGTCCGCCAGGGTACGGTTCACCCCTCCACTTT. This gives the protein CASSPPGYGSPLHF.

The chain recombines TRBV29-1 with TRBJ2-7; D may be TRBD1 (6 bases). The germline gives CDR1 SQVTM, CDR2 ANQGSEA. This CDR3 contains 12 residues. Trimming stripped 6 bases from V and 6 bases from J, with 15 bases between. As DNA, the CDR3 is TGCAGCGTGGACAGAGGGGGATCCGAGCAGTACTTC. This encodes CSVDRGGSEQYF.

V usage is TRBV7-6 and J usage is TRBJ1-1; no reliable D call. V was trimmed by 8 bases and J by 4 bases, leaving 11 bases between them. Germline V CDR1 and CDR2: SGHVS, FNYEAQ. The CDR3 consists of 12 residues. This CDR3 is CASGPGITEAFF. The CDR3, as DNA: TGTGCCAGCGGTCCGGGTATCACTGAAGCTTTCTTT.

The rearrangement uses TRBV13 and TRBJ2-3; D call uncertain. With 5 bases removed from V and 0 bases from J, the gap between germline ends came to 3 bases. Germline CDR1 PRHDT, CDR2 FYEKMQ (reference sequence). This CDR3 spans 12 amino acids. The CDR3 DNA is TGTGCCAGCAGCATAAGCACAGATACGCAGTATTTT. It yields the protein CASSISTDTQYF.

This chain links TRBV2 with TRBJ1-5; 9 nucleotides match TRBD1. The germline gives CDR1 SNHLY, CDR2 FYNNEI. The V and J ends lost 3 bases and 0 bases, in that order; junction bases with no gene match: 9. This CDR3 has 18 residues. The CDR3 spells CASSDSEDRGSSNQPQHF. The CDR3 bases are TGTGCCAGCAGTGATAGCGAGGACAGGGGTAGTAGCAATCAGCCCCAGCATTTT.

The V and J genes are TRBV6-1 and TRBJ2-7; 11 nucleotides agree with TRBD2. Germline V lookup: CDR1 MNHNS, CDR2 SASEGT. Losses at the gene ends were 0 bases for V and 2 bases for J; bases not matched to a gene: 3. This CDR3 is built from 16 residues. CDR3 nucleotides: TGTGCCAGCAGTGAAGCCCGGACTAGCGGGCCCTACGAGCAGTACTTC. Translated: CASSEARTSGPYEQYF.

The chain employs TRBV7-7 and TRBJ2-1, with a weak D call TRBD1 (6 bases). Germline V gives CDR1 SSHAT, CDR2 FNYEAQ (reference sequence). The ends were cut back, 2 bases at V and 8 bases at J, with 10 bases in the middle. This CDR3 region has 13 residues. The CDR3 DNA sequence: TGTGCCAGCAGCTTAAGGGGGAGAGATGAGCAGTTCTTC. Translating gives CASSLRGRDEQFF.

The DNA for the CDR3 is TGTGCTAGTGGTTGGACAGGGAACACTGAAGCTTTCTTT. This translates into CASGWTGNTEAFF. The V call is TRBV12-5, the J call TRBJ1-1, with 7 nucleotides matching TRBD1. J was trimmed by 1 base and V by 4 bases; bases with no gene match: 0. Germline V gene lookup returns CDR1 LGHNT and CDR2 FRNRAP. The CDR3 is 13 residues long.

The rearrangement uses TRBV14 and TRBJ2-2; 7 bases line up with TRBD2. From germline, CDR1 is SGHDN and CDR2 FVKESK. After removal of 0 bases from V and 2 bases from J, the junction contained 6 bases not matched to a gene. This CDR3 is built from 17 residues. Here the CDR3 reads CASSQDELALNTGELFF. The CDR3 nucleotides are TGTGCCAGCAGCCAAGACGAACTAGCGCTCAACACCGGGGAGCTGTTTTTT.

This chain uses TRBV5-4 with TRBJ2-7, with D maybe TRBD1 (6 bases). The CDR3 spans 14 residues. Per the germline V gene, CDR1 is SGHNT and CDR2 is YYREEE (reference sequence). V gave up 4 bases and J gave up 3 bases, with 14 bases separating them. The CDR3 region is CASSAFRGGYEQYF. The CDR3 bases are TGTGCCAGCAGCGCATTCAGGGGCGGCTACGAGCAGTACTTC.

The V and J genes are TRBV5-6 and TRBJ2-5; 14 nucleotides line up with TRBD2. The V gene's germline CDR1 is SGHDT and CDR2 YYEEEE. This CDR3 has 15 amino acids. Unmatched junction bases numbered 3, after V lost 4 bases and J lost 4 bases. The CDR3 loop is CASSPGLAGAETQYF. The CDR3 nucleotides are TGTGCCAGCAGCCCGGGACTAGCGGGAGCAGAGACCCAGTACTTC.